This T cell receptor (beta chain) came from a study of shared clonotypes between healthy human individuals (dated by TCRdb to the early 2020s). Regarding the research as a whole: The cohort comprised two women and a few men aged 18 to 49 years. To estimate repertoire size and how much clonotypes are shared between individuals, the study performed deep sequencing of blood TCR repertoires from a handful of healthy adults. Different laboratories and diverse techniques were used to prepare libraries and sequence TCR repertoires, to increase sequencing depth and limit assay-specific biases. Between about 0.94 and 8.9 billion PBMCs per donor were obtained by leukapheresis.

On this clone: The antigen it binds to is not known. Base-call qualities are not available, and no considerably larger clone is one nucleotide away.

The CDR3, from cysteine to phenylalanine, totals 17 residues. CDR3 DNA is the only sequence kept; it has 51 bases, read in frame from the first base. The germline V gene yields SGDLS for CDR1 and YYNGEE for CDR2. The germline ends are 20 bases apart after V is trimmed by 0 bases and J by 5 bases. What the work shows at the level of the full study, not this receptor alone: Pairwise subsampling indicated that sequencing depth was expected to affect the degree of clonotype sharing among donors. Because the study included a small number of donors, the genetic and exposure-history diversity represented was limited. Sampling was limited to blood, and TCR repertoires in tissue likely differ from TCR repertoires in blood.

TCR CDR3 regions were amplified from genomic DNA by multiplex PCR using the deep immunoSEQ assay. Extracted genomic DNA from each cell subset was spread evenly across all wells of several immunoSEQ 96-well plates, with each plate serving as a replicate. Each replicate PCR for unsorted PBMC received roughly 0.3 ug genomic DNA, equal to 30,000 to 35,000 T cell genomes. Ten immunoSEQ deep assay plates were used to sequence unsorted PBMC genomic DNA. Purified libraries were measured with a Qubit 3.0 fluorometer, size-checked on a Bioanalyzer 2100, and measured again with the KAPA Library Quantification kit. Every immunoSEQ 96-well plate was sequenced on a separate single-read 150-cycle Illumina NextSeq 550 flow cell. The study's own analysis went as follows. Because the immunoSEQ output included only junctional sequences and no quality scores, the filtering could not be the same as the filtering used for full-length reads. To assign V/J genes and CDR3, sequences were annotated against IMGT germline references using PyIR, a Python wrapper for IgBLAST v1.9. Any read was removed if the V/J assignment was weak (E-value above 1e-6), the CDR3 was missing, or the read contained stop codons, out-of-frame junctions, or ambiguous translated residues. A V3J clonotype was defined by an identical inferred V gene, J gene, and CDR3 amino acid sequence. Percentage overlap between repertoires was calculated by dividing the number of shared unique clonotypes by the size of the smaller repertoire. Three approaches were used to assess repertoire richness: RTK rarefaction, the Chao1 estimator, and Recon v2.1 estimates of unobserved clonotypes. TCRdb holds this immuneACCESS table with in-frame rearrangements only. Some clones are missing; in checked studies, unresolved V genes explain under half, and the rest has no known cause. That table supplies the V and J calls and clone size; D and trimming were determined from the DNA. For this sample there are hundreds of thousands of clones; about three quarters appear just once. Over 10% of the sample rests with the top ten.

Healthy HIV-negative adults with no recently reported acute infections or vaccinations were included as donors. Every donor was a Caucasian adult living in Nashville, Tennessee, USA. For unsorted samples, tens of millions of PBMCs were counted, and genomic DNA was extracted using the QIAamp DNA Blood Mini kit. After blood collection by leukapheresis, PBMCs were isolated using Ficoll-Histopaque density gradient centrifugation and then cryopreserved in the vapor phase of liquid nitrogen. This clonotype was obtained from a woman between 40 and 50 years old in good health. Some clones in this sample may be carry-over from other donors' samples. The chain links TRBV9 with TRBJ1-1, and perhaps TRBD1 as D gene, on 6 matching bases. Input material: PBMCs. In nucleotides, the sequence is TGTGCCAGCAGCGTAGTCGATAAGGGCAGGGGTGGGACTGAAGCTTTCTTT. Its translation reads: CASSVVDKGRGGTEAFF.